This TCR beta chain was observed in a study of blood T cells in healthy people across ages. Study-level information: The capture of about one barcoded beta molecule per two T cells was achieved by template switching.

Per-sample yields of isolated PBMCs were at least 7 million. The ends were cut back, 0 bases at V and 4 bases at J, with 18 bases in the middle. CDR3 size: 16 residues. The germline CDR1 and CDR2 sequences are DFQATT and SNEGSKA (reference sequence). With a J-beta primer mix and a sample-barcoded 5' primer, a second PCR ran roughly 6 to 11 cycles. TCRdb passed the 5' RACE reads through MiXCR, listing each CDR3 protein once. The profile shows over a million distinct CDR3 sequences, approximately 59% of them singletons. This TCR came from a man in his late teens or twenties in good health. The V call is TRBV20-1, the J call TRBJ1-2; D unclear. Sequencing was done on a sample of blood. In DNA form, the CDR3 reads TGCAGTGCTAGAGACCGGGGTGGAGGGAATGTCTATGGCTACACCTTC. Translation gives CSARDRGGGNVYGYTF.